The 15 T cell receptor beta chains in this list originate from one sample, sequenced in a study of blood T cell repertoires in COVID-19 (dated by TCRdb to 2018 to 2020). Preparation of the library involved the immunoSEQ multiplex PCR assay. What TCRdb holds here is the immuneACCESS table cut down to in-frame rearrangements. Part of the clones is not present; checked against another copy, under half of the missing clones reflect an unresolved V gene, and the others are unexplained. In all, the sample holds about half a million clones, and approximately 85% of those were seen once. The top ten clones comprise approximately 2.9% of the sample. The specimen sequenced was peripheral blood. The source is a human donor in a cohort sampled during active COVID-19.

This clone was seen once. V and J are TRBV5-1 and TRBJ2-1; 8 positions agree with TRBD2. The CDR3 is made up of 17 amino acids. CDR1 and CDR2 (germline): SGHRS, YFSETQ. Trimming removed 3 bases from V and 4 bases from J; junction bases left unmatched: 12. The CDR3, as DNA: TGCGCCAGCAGCTCAAACTCAGCGGGAGATCGGTACAATGAGCAGTTCTTC. Protein: CASSSNSAGDRYNEQFF.

The CDR3 DNA follows: TGTGCCAGCAGTGAACGGGACAGGGGAACTCGTTGCGAGCAGTACTTC. It translates to CASSERDRGTRCEQYF. The chain joins TRBV25-1 to TRBJ2-7; 10 nucleotides agree with TRBD1. CDR3 length: 16 amino acids. Germline V gives CDR1 MGHDK, CDR2 SYGVNS. Trimming took 2 bases from V and 6 from J; bases not matched to a gene: 10.

The rearrangement joins TRBV6-2 or TRBV6-3 to TRBJ2-7; TRBD1 is a possible D gene (6 bases). With 0 bases removed from V and 0 bases from J, the gap between germline ends came to 18 bases. The germline CDR1 and CDR2 sequences are MNHEY and SVGEGT. There are 18 residues in the CDR3. The CDR3 here is CASSYSLPGPGASYEQYF. CDR3 DNA sequence: TGTGCCAGCAGTTACTCGCTCCCGGGACCAGGGGCCTCCTACGAGCAGTACTTC.

V is TRBV14 and J is TRBJ1-1; D uncertain. V shed 4 bases and J shed 0 bases, with 12 bases lying between them. The CDR3 spans 15 residues. Looked up from germline, CDR1 is SGHDN and CDR2 is FVKESK. CDR3 residues: CASSRAGIMNTEAFF. DNA of the CDR3: TGTGCCAGCAGCCGGGCGGGAATAATGAACACTGAAGCTTTCTTT. Filled out from reference TRBV14 and TRBJ1-1, the complete variable domain reads EAGVTQFPSHSVIEKGQTVTLRCDPISGHDNLYWYRRVMGKEIKFLLHFVKESKQDESGMPNNRFLAERTGGTYSTLKVQPAELEDSGVYFCASSRAGIMNTEAFFGQGTRLTVV.

The chain links TRBV6-1 to TRBJ2-5, with TRBD2 matching over 11 bases. V lost 1 base and J lost 0; bases outside the gene matches: 4. Germline V lookup: CDR1 MNHNS, CDR2 SASEGT. CDR3 length equals 17 residues. The CDR3 DNA sequence: TGTGCCAGCAGTGAAGTCTTAGCGGGAGGGAACCAAGAGACCCAGTACTTC. Translated, it gives CASSEVLAGGNQETQYF.

This chain joins TRBV5-1 and TRBJ2-3; tentatively, D is TRBD1 (5 bases). V gave up 0 bases and J gave up 2 bases, with 19 bases separating them. Germline-derived CDR1 and CDR2 are SGHRS and YFSETQ. This CDR3 is built from 18 residues. The CDR3, as DNA: TGCGCCAGCAGCTTGGACCCCCCAGGGATGACCCTCACAGATACGCAGTATTTT. Translation gives CASSLDPPGMTLTDTQYF.

This clone has more than one count but fewer than ten. The V call is TRBV7-9, the J call TRBJ1-2; tentative D call: TRBD1 (5 bases). There are 13 residues in the CDR3. Per germline, CDR1 SEHNR and CDR2 FQNEAQ (reference sequence). Trimming stripped 1 base from V and 8 bases from J, with 11 bases between. CDR3 region: CASSLEGVKGYTF. In DNA, the CDR3 is TGTGCCAGCAGCTTAGAAGGGGTAAAAGGCTACACCTTC.

V is TRBV5-8 and J is TRBJ1-1, with TRBD1 as a possible D gene (6 bases). The CDR3 is 16 residues long. Germline lookup yields CDR1 SGHTS and CDR2 YDEGEE. V lost 0 bases, J lost 3 bases, and 15 bases lay in between. CDR3 loop: CASSLERQAWDTEAFF. CDR3 DNA: TGTGCCAGCAGCTTGGAGAGACAGGCCTGGGACACTGAAGCTTTCTTT.

This clone is a singleton in its sample. The rearrangement uses TRBV2 and TRBJ1-1, with D perhaps TRBD1 (6 bases). The CDR3 consists of 14 residues. CDR1 SNHLY and CDR2 FYNNEI come from the germline V gene. With 6 bases removed from V and 3 bases from J, the gap between germline ends came to 14 bases. The CDR3 reads CASSLTGYDTEAFF. CDR3 nucleotide sequence: TGTGCCAGCAGCCTCACAGGGTATGACACTGAAGCTTTCTTT. Filled out from reference TRBV2 and TRBJ1-1, the complete variable domain reads EPEVTQTPSHQVTQMGQEVILRCVPISNHLYFYWYRQILGQKVEFLVSFYNNEISEKSEIFDDQFSVERPDGSNFTLKIRSTKLEDSAMYFCASSLTGYDTEAFFGQGTRLTVV.

The chain is built from TRBV27 and TRBJ2-7; 10 bases are a match to TRBD2. V shed 6 bases, J shed 3 bases, and the junction held 5 bases outside the gene matches. The CDR3 length is 14 residues. CDR1 and CDR2 from the germline V gene are MNHEY and SMNVEV (reference sequence). The CDR3 is CASSWTSGNYEQYF. The CDR3 coding sequence is TGTGCCAGCAGCTGGACTAGCGGTAACTACGAGCAGTACTTC.

This sequence joins TRBV28 and TRBJ2-7; TRBD2 matches 8 bases. CDR1 is MDHEN and CDR2 is SYDVKM in the germline V gene. The CDR3 covers 15 residues. After removal of 8 bases from V and 3 bases from J, the junction contained 12 bases not matched to a gene. The CDR3 protein is CASPPAGREVYEQYF. Written as DNA, the CDR3 is TGTGCCAGCCCTCCGGCGGGGCGGGAGGTCTACGAGCAGTACTTC.

In nucleotides, the CDR3 is TGCGCCAGCAGCTTGGGTGTCAGGGGGGTCAATGAGCAGTTCTTC. Its translation: CASSLGVRGVNEQFF. The V and J genes are TRBV5-1 and TRBJ2-1; perhaps TRBD1 as D (7 bases). Deletions cut 0 bases from V and 6 bases from J, with 13 bases between. Germline CDR1 reads SGHRS; CDR2 reads YFSETQ. The CDR3 totals 15 residues.

V and J are TRBV20-1 and TRBJ2-1; TRBD1 might be the D (7 bases). V lost 3 bases and J lost 9, with 12 bases in between. Germline V gives CDR1 DFQATT, CDR2 SNEGSKA (reference sequence). This CDR3 is 12 amino acids long. This chain's CDR3 is CSASRQGGEQFF. In DNA, the CDR3 is TGCAGTGCTAGTAGGCAGGGGGGTGAGCAGTTCTTC.

The CDR3 DNA reads as TGTGCCACCAGTGATGACAGGGCCCTATTGGGCGGCTACACCTTC. Amino acid sequence: CATSDDRALLGGYTF. The rearrangement uses TRBV24-1 and TRBJ1-2, with 7 positions matching TRBD1. V was clipped by 3 bases and J by 8 bases; unmatched bases: 11. Germline V gene sequence: CDR1 KGHDR, CDR2 SFDVKD. The CDR3 has 15 residues.

This clone was seen more than once but under ten times. This sequence joins TRBV19 and TRBJ1-1, with D possibly matching TRBD1 (6 bases). V was clipped by 3 bases and J by 1 base, with 9 bases between them. Germline values: CDR1 LNHDA, CDR2 SQIVND (reference sequence). The CDR3 is 14 amino acids. The CDR3 DNA reads as TGTGCCAGTAGTATGGAGGACAGGAACACTGAAGCTTTCTTT. Translated: CASSMEDRNTEAFF.